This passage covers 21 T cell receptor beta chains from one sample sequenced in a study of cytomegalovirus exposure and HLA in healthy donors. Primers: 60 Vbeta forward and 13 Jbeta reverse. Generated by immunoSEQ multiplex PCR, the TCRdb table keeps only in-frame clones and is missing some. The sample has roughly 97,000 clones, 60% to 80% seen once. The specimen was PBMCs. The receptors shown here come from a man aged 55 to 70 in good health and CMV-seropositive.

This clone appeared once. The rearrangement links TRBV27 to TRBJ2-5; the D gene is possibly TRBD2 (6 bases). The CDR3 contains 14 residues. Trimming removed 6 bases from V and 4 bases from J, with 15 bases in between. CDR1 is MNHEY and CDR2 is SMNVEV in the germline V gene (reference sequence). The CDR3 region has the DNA TGTGCCAGCAGAGCTTTAGGAGGGATAGAGACCCAGTACTTC. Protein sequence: CASRALGGIETQYF.

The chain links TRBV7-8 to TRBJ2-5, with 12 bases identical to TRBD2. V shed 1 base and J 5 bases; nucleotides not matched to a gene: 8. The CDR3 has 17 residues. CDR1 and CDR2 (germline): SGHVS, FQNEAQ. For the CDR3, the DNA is TGTGCCAGCAGCTTAGGGGGCCTAGCGGGGGGGCGCGAGACCCAGTACTTC. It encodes CASSLGGLAGGRETQYF.

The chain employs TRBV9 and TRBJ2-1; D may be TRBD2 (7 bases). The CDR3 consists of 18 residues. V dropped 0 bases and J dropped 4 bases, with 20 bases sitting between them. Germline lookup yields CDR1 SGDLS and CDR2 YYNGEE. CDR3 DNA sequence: TGTGCCAGCAGCGTAGTGGGGGGAGGGGGGGCGGGTTACAATGAGCAGTTCTTC. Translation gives CASSVVGGGGAGYNEQFF.

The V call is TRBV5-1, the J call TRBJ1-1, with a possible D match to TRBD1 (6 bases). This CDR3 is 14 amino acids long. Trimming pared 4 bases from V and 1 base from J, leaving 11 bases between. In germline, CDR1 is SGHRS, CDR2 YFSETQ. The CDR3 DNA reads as TGCGCCAGCAGCCTGGACAGACCGAACACTGAAGCTTTCTTT. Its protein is CASSLDRPNTEAFF. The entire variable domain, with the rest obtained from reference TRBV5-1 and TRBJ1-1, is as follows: KAGVTQTPRYLIKTRGQQVTLSCSPISGHRSVSWYQQTPGQGLQFLFEYFSETQRNKGNFPGRFSGRQFSNSRSEMNVSTLELGDSALYLCASSLDRPNTEAFFGQGTRLTVV.

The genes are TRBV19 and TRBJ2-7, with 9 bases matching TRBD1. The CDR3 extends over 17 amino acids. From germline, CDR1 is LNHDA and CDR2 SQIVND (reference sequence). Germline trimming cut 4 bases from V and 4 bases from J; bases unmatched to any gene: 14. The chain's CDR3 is CASSRSSSSGTGYEQYF. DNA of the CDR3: TGTGCCAGTAGTAGATCCTCGTCGTCCGGGACAGGGTACGAGCAGTACTTC. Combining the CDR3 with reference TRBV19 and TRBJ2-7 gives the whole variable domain DGGITQSPKYLFRKEGQNVTLSCEQNLNHDAMYWYRQDPGQGLRLIYYSQIVNDFQKGDIAEGYSVSREKKESFPLTVTSAQKNPTAFYLCASSRSSSSGTGYEQYFGPGTRLTVT.

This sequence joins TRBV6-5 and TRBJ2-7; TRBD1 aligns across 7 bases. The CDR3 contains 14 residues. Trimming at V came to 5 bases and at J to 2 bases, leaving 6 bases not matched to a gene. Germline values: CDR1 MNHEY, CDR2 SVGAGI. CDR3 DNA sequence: TGTGCCAGCAGTACGACAGGGCTGACCTACGAGCAGTACTTC. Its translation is CASSTTGLTYEQYF.

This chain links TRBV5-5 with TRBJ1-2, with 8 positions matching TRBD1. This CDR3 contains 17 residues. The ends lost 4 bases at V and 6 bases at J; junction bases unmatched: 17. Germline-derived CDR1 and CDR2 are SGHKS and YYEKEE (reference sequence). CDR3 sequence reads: CASSHGQGAHPSNGYTF. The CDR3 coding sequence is TGTGCCAGCAGCCACGGACAGGGAGCCCACCCCTCCAATGGCTACACCTTC. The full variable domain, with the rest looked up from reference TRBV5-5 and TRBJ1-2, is DAGVTQSPTHLIKTRGQQVTLRCSPISGHKSVSWYQQVLGQGPQFIFQYYEKEERGRGNFPDRFSARQFPNYSSELNVNALLLGDSALYLCASSHGQGAHPSNGYTFGSGTRLTVV.

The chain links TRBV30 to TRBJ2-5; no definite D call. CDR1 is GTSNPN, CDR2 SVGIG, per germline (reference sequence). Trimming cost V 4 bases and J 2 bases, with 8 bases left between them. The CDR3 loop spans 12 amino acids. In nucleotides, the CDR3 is TGTGCCTGGATGGAGCTACAAGAGACCCAGTACTTC. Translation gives CAWMELQETQYF.

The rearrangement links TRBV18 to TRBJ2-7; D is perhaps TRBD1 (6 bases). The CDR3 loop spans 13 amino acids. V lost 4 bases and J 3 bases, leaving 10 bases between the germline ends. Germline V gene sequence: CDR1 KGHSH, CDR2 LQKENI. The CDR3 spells CASSRTDHYEQYF. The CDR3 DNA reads TGTGCCAGCTCACGGACAGACCACTACGAGCAGTACTTC.

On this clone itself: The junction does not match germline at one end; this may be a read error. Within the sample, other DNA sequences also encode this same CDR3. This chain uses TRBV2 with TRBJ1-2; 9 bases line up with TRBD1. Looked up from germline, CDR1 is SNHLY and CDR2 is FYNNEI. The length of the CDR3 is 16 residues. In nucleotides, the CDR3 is TGCGCCAGCAGCCTAAAAAGGGGACAGGGAGGGGATGGCTACACCTTC. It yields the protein CASSLKRGQGGDGYTF.

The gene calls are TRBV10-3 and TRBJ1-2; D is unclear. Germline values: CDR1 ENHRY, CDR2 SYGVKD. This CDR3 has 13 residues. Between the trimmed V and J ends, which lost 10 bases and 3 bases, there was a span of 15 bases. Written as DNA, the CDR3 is TGTGCCACCAAAGGCGGTCTAGACTATGGCTACACCTTC. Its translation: CATKGGLDYGYTF.

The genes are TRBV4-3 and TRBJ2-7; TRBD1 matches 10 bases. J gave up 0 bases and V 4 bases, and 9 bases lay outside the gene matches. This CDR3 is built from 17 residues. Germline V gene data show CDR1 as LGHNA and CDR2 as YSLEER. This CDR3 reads CASSPEGQGIPSYEQYF. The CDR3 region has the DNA TGCGCCAGCAGCCCAGAGGGACAGGGGATACCCTCCTACGAGCAGTACTTC.

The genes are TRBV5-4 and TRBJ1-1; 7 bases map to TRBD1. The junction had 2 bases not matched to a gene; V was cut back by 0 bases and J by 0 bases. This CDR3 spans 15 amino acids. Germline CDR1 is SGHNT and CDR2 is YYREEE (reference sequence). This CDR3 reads CASSLVGQLNTEAFF. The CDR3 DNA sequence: TGTGCCAGCAGCTTGGTGGGACAGCTGAACACTGAAGCTTTCTTT.

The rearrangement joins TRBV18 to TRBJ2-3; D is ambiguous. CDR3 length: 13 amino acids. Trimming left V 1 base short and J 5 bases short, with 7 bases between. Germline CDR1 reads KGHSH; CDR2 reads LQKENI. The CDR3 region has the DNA TGTGCCAGCTCACCACAAAATCTAGATACGCAGTATTTT. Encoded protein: CASSPQNLDTQYF.

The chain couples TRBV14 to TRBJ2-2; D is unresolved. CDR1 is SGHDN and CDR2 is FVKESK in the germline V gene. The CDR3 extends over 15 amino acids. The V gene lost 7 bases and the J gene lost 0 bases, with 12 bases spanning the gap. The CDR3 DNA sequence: TGTGCCAGCACCCCGACTCTCGCGAACACCGGGGAGCTGTTTTTT. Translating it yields CASTPTLANTGELFF.

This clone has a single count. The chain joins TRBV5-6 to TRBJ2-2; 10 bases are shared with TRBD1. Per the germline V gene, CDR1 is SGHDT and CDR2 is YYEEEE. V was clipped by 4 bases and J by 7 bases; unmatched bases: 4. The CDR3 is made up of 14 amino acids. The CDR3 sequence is CASSQTGGIGELFF. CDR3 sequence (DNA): TGTGCCAGCAGCCAGACAGGGGGCATCGGGGAGCTGTTTTTT.

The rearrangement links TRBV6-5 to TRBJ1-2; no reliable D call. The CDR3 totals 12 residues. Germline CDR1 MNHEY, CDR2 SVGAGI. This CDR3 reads CASGEANYGYTF. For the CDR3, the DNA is TGTGCGAGCGGGGAGGCTAACTATGGCTACACCTTC.

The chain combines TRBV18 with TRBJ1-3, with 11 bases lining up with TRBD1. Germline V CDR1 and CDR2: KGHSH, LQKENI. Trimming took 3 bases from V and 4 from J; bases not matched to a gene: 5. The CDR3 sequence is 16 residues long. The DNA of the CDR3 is TGTGCCAGCTCACCTGGACAGGGGGCAATCGGAAACACCATATATTTT. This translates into CASSPGQGAIGNTIYF.

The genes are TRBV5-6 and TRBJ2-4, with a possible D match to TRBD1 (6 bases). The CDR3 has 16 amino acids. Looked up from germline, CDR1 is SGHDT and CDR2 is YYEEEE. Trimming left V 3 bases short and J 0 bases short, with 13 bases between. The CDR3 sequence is CASSSPGHLAKNIQYF. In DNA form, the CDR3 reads TGTGCCAGCAGCTCCCCGGGACATCTAGCCAAAAACATTCAGTACTTC.

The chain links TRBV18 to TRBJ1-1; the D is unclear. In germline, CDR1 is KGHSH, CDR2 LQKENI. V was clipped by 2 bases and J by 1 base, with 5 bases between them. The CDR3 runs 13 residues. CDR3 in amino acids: CASSPAENTEAFF. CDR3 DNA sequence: TGTGCCAGCTCACCAGCGGAGAACACTGAAGCTTTCTTT. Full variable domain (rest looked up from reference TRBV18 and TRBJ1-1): NAGVMQNPRHLVRRRGQEARLRCSPMKGHSHVYWYRQLPEEGLKFMVYLQKENIIDESGMPKERFSAEFPKEGPSILRIQQVVRGDSAAYFCASSPAENTEAFFGQGTRLTVV.

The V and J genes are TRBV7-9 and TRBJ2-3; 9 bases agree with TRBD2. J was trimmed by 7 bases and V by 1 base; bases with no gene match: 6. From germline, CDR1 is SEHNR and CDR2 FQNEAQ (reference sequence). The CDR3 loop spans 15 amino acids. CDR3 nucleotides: TGTGCCAGCAGCTTAGTAGCGGGGGTCACCTATACGCAGTATTTT. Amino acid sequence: CASSLVAGVTYTQYF. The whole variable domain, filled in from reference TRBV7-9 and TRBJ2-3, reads DTGVSQNPRHKITKRGQNVTFRCDPISEHNRLYWYRQTLGQGPEFLTYFQNEAQLEKSRLLSDRFSAERPKGSFSTLEIQRTEQGDSAMYLCASSLVAGVTYTQYFGPGTRLTVL.